This entry concerns a single T cell receptor (beta chain). Trimming shortened V by 1 base and J by 1 base, and 4 bases separated the two germline ends. Germline lookup yields CDR1 GTSNPN and CDR2 SVGIG (reference sequence). The CDR3 is made up of 12 amino acids. In the authors' methods: Estimated nucleated cell counts came from reference gene primer amplification. Method: immunoSEQ multiplex PCR; TCRdb's copy keeps in-frame clones and lacks some. V and J calls and clone size are those listed in that table; D and trimming were worked out from the DNA. The sample contains more than 25,000 clones, roughly 90% of which appear only once. The source of the sample is a study of blood T cell repertoires in COVID-19. Overall study: The origin of the acute and convalescent COVID-19 samples was the United States, Italy and Spain. Nucleic acid was either cDNA or gDNA, and it came from T cells, B-cell-depleted T cells, or PBMCs.

This receptor was taken from a human donor in a cohort sampled during active COVID-19. Input material: peripheral blood. This rearrangement joins TRBV30 to TRBJ1-2; D unresolved. The CDR3 protein is CAWSGHNYGYTF. The DNA of the CDR3 is TGTGCCTGGAGTGGGCATAACTATGGCTACACCTTC.